Listed here are 32 T cell receptor beta chains from one sample, sequenced in a study of identical twins. TCRdb reprocessed the 5' RACE reads via MiXCR and lists one record per CDR3 protein. The sample has some 590,000 distinct CDR3 sequences, nearly 10% seen once; the top ten hold 3%. This sample also belongs to another study, concerning yellow fever vaccine responses in identical twins.

Sequenced input: PBMCs. The receptors here all came from a young woman in good health.

This clonotype was observed at least ten times. This sequence joins TRBV4-3 and TRBJ2-4; the D gene is possibly TRBD1 (6 bases). V dropped 1 base and J dropped 1 base, with 8 bases sitting between them. Germline assignment: CDR1 LGHNA and CDR2 YSLEER. The CDR3 runs to 15 residues. CDR3 sequence reads: CASSQADRAKNIQYF. DNA for the CDR3: TGCGCCAGCAGCCAAGCCGACAGGGCCAAAAACATTCAGTACTTC.

This clonotype was detected many times. At one boundary the junction diverges from the germline segment, which might be a read error. This sequence joins TRBV20-1 and TRBJ2-5; a possible D gene is TRBD2 (6 bases). CDR3 length: 15 residues. Germline V gives CDR1 DFQATT, CDR2 SNEGSKA (reference sequence). CDR3 nucleotides: TGCAGTGCTAGAGATCGGAGGGCCGTTGGGGAGACCCAGCACTTC. This codes for CSARDRRAVGETQHF.

The chain is built from TRBV6-2 or TRBV6-3 and TRBJ2-2; 9 bases line up with TRBD1. There are 16 residues in the CDR3. J lost 5 bases, V lost 4 bases, and 8 bases had no gene match. CDR1 and CDR2 from the germline V gene are MNHEY and SVGEGT. This chain's CDR3 is CASSLSRTGVTGELFF. CDR3 sequence (DNA): TGTGCCAGCAGTTTATCCCGGACAGGGGTGACCGGGGAGCTGTTTTTT.

The rearrangement joins TRBV25-1 to TRBJ2-3; the D gene is possibly TRBD2 (6 bases). CDR1 is MGHDK and CDR2 is SYGVNS in the germline V gene. V dropped 3 bases and J dropped 6 bases, with 13 bases sitting between them. The CDR3 sequence is 14 residues long. The CDR3 loop reads CASSDVGGLDTQYF. CDR3 nucleotide sequence: TGTGCCAGCAGTGACGTGGGAGGATTGGATACGCAGTATTTT. Full variable domain (remainder filled in from reference TRBV25-1 and TRBJ2-3): EADIYQTPRYLVIGTGKKITLECSQTMGHDKMYWYQQDPGMELHLIHYSYGVNSTEKGDLSSESTVSRIRTEHFPLTLESARPSHTSQYLCASSDVGGLDTQYFGPGTRLTVL.

V usage is TRBV28 and J usage is TRBJ2-4, with D possibly being TRBD1 (6 bases). The CDR3 covers 12 residues. The ends were cut back, 5 bases at V and 8 bases at J, with 10 bases in the middle. Germline CDR1 reads MDHEN; CDR2 reads SYDVKM. CDR3 DNA: TGTGCCAGCAGTCAGGGGTGGGACATTCAGTACTTC. Translation: CASSQGWDIQYF.

This chain joins TRBV5-1 and TRBJ1-4; the match to TRBD1 covers 7 bases. J was trimmed by 8 bases and V by 7 bases; bases with no gene match: 8. CDR3 size: 13 residues. Germline CDR1 reads SGHRS; CDR2 reads YFSETQ. The CDR3 loop is CASGRTGEEKLFF. DNA for the CDR3: TGCGCCAGCGGAAGAACAGGGGAGGAAAAACTGTTTTTT.

The chain couples TRBV4-3 to TRBJ2-7; D could derive from TRBD1 or TRBD2 (5 bases each). Germline CDR1 reads LGHNA; CDR2 reads YSLEER. The germline V and J ends were trimmed by 4 bases and 5 bases, with 18 bases remaining between them. The CDR3 sequence is 15 residues long. The DNA of the CDR3 is TGCGCCAGCAGCCCCGGGCGGTCCGGGGACCACGAGCAGTACTTC. Protein: CASSPGRSGDHEQYF.

The chain combines TRBV10-3 with TRBJ2-5, with 7 bases matching TRBD2. Germline V gene lookup returns CDR1 ENHRY and CDR2 SYGVKD. The CDR3 runs to 14 residues. J lost 4 bases, V lost 10 bases, and 12 bases had no gene match. The CDR3, as DNA: TGTGCCAGCCAGCGGGACGATCGGGTAGAGACCCAGTACTTC. Its protein is CASQRDDRVETQYF.

This clonotype was counted only a few times. The chain has TRBV24-1 and TRBJ2-1; TRBD1 agrees at 11 bases. Germline V lookup: CDR1 KGHDR, CDR2 SFDVKD. The CDR3 consists of 16 residues. Unmatched junction bases numbered 4, after V lost 0 bases and J lost 7 bases. The CDR3 DNA follows: TGTGCCACCAGTGATTTGGGACAGGGGGCGTTTAATGAGCAGTTCTTC. Translating gives CATSDLGQGAFNEQFF.

This clonotype was observed a few times. This sequence joins TRBV7-9 and TRBJ2-1; 7 positions agree with TRBD2. In germline, CDR1 is SEHNR, CDR2 FQNEAQ (reference sequence). This CDR3 contains 16 residues. V lost 5 bases to trimming and J lost 4 bases; unmatched junction nucleotides: 11. CDR3 loop: CASSQPSGGVYNEQFF. The CDR3 nucleotides are TGTGCCAGCAGCCAGCCGTCGGGAGGTGTGTACAATGAGCAGTTCTTC.

Only a few counts were recorded for this clonotype. V is TRBV24-1 and J is TRBJ2-7; D tentatively fits TRBD1 or TRBD2 (5 bases each). Germline V CDR1 and CDR2: KGHDR, SFDVKD. The CDR3 has 15 amino acids. The ends were cut back, 4 bases at V and 7 bases at J, with 19 bases in the middle. The CDR3, as DNA: TGTGCCACCAGTGACCCCTCATGGGGGTTAGGGGAGCAGTACTTC. Its protein is CATSDPSWGLGEQYF.

V is TRBV12-5 and J is TRBJ2-7, with D uncertain. This CDR3 region has 16 residues. Between the trimmed V and J ends, which lost 2 bases and 1 base, there was a span of 15 bases. In germline, CDR1 is LGHNT, CDR2 FRNRAP. This chain's CDR3 is CASGLFLGGGSYEQYF. For the CDR3, the DNA is TGTGCTAGTGGTTTGTTCCTAGGTGGCGGATCCTACGAGCAGTACTTC.

This rearrangement joins TRBV15 to TRBJ2-3; TRBD2 agrees at 8 bases. CDR1 LNHNV and CDR2 YYDKDF come from the germline V gene (reference sequence). V shed 2 bases, J shed 2 bases, and the junction held 9 bases outside the gene matches. The CDR3 totals 17 residues. This CDR3 is CATSRPGKTSVTDTQYF. In DNA, the CDR3 is TGTGCCACCAGCAGACCTGGCAAGACTAGCGTCACAGATACGCAGTATTTT.

In its sample, this clonotype was seen a few times. The rearrangement uses TRBV12-5 and TRBJ2-5, with TRBD1 identical over 8 bases. J lost 5 bases, V lost 6 bases, and 5 bases had no gene match. Germline CDR1 LGHNT, CDR2 FRNRAP. The CDR3 consists of 13 residues. CDR3 residues: CASGRQGLETQYF. As DNA, the CDR3 is TGTGCTAGTGGAAGACAGGGGTTGGAGACCCAGTACTTC.

CDR3 amino acids: CSARGATNEKLFF. In DNA, the CDR3 is TGCAGTGCTAGGGGGGCAACTAATGAAAAACTGTTTTTT. The chain has TRBV20-1 and TRBJ1-4; a weak D match, TRBD1 (5 bases). Germline V gene sequence: CDR1 DFQATT, CDR2 SNEGSKA (reference sequence). There are 13 residues in the CDR3. The V and J ends lost 3 bases and 0 bases respectively, with 5 bases between them.

V gene TRBV4-3 combines with J gene TRBJ1-2; D is unresolved. The V end lost 1 base, the J end lost 1 base, and 10 bases lay between the germline ends. This CDR3 spans 15 amino acids. Germline assignment: CDR1 LGHNA and CDR2 YSLEER. The CDR3 sequence is CASSQGRGINYGYTF. The CDR3 DNA reads TGCGCCAGCAGCCAAGGGAGAGGTATTAACTATGGCTACACCTTC.

This clonotype came up a few times. The rearrangement uses TRBV12-3 or TRBV12-4 and TRBJ2-5; D ambiguous. V was pared by 7 bases and J by 5 bases, with 11 bases between. The CDR3 loop spans 12 amino acids. The DNA of the CDR3 is TGTGCCAGCACACCTCAGACGGAGACCCAGTACTTC. Translated: CASTPQTETQYF.

This clonotype has a handful of counts. V and J are TRBV29-1 and TRBJ2-5; D perhaps matches TRBD2 (5 bases). This CDR3 region has 14 residues. The germline V gene has CDR1 SQVTM and CDR2 ANQGSEA. Trimming cost V 3 bases and J 1 base, with 12 bases left between them. CDR3 bases: TGCAGCGTTGAGCGGGTCAATGTCCAAGAGACCCAGTACTTC. This sequence encodes CSVERVNVQETQYF.

This clonotype has a handful of counts. The chain has TRBV7-2 and TRBJ2-3, with 9 bases aligning to TRBD2. This CDR3 spans 16 amino acids. V was pared by 2 bases and J by 6 bases, with 9 bases of the junction left unmatched. CDR1 is SGHTA and CDR2 is FQGNSA in the germline V gene. CDR3 sequence: CASSLIGGRALDTQYF. For the CDR3, the DNA is TGTGCCAGCAGCTTAATCGGCGGGAGGGCGTTGGATACGCAGTATTTT.

This chain links TRBV11-2 with TRBJ2-5, with 8 bases fitting TRBD1. V shed 6 bases and J 5 bases; nucleotides not matched to a gene: 11. CDR3 length equals 15 residues. Germline V lookup: CDR1 SGHAT, CDR2 FQNNGV. CDR3 amino acids: CASSLWTGPTETQYF. In nucleotides, the CDR3 is TGTGCCAGCAGTTTATGGACAGGGCCTACGGAGACCCAGTACTTC.

The chain uses TRBV6-2 or TRBV6-3 and TRBJ2-7; D is perhaps TRBD1 or TRBD2 (6 bases each). V lost 6 bases and J 10 bases, leaving 13 bases between the germline ends. The CDR3 contains 11 residues. Germline V gives CDR1 MNHEY, CDR2 SVGEGT. The CDR3 DNA reads as TGTGCCAGCAGGGAGAGGGGGGAACAGTACTTC. Translated, it gives CASRERGEQYF.

In this sample, this clonotype turned up many times. The rearrangement joins TRBV20-1 to TRBJ2-1; tentatively, D is TRBD2 (5 bases). The CDR3 runs to 14 residues. The germline V and J ends were trimmed by 4 bases and 0 bases, with 10 bases remaining between them. Germline V gives CDR1 DFQATT, CDR2 SNEGSKA (reference sequence). The CDR3 reads CSAKRQSSYNEQFF. CDR3 coding DNA: TGCAGTGCTAAGCGGCAGAGCTCCTACAATGAGCAGTTCTTC.

The table lists this clonotype with many counts. The genes are TRBV28 and TRBJ1-1; D ambiguous. Trimming stripped 0 bases from V and 2 bases from J, with 4 bases between. The V gene's germline CDR1 is MDHEN and CDR2 SYDVKM. The CDR3 consists of 13 residues. The CDR3 loop reads CASSLWQNTEAFF. The DNA of the CDR3 is TGTGCCAGCAGTTTATGGCAAAACACTGAAGCTTTCTTT.

This clonotype has at least ten counts. The genes are TRBV5-1 and TRBJ2-7, with D hard to call. V was pared by 4 bases and J by 2 bases, with 7 bases between. Germline-derived CDR1 and CDR2 are SGHRS and YFSETQ. This CDR3 is built from 12 residues. CDR3 sequence reads: CASSPEAYEQYF. CDR3 nucleotides: TGCGCCAGCAGCCCGGAAGCCTACGAGCAGTACTTC.

This clonotype was observed many times. This chain uses TRBV29-1 with TRBJ1-2, with unresolved D. CDR3 length: 14 amino acids. V was shortened by 4 bases and J by 3 bases, with 15 bases between the two germline ends. Germline assignment: CDR1 SQVTM and CDR2 ANQGSEA. DNA for the CDR3: TGCAGCGTTGGAGCCGGGAGCGGAGACTATGGCTACACCTTC. Translating gives CSVGAGSGDYGYTF.

The chain combines TRBV4-3 with TRBJ2-1, with D unresolved. The germline V gene encodes CDR1 LGHNA and CDR2 YSLEER. CDR3 length: 16 amino acids. V was pared by 0 bases and J by 10 bases, with 19 bases between. The CDR3 sequence is CASSQDLAGPAREQFF. CDR3 sequence (DNA): TGCGCCAGCAGCCAAGACTTGGCCGGCCCCGCGAGGGAGCAGTTCTTC.

This clonotype was picked up many times. Germline is not matched at one junction end, which may reflect a read error. The chain has TRBV5-1 and TRBJ2-5; D is perhaps TRBD1 (5 bases). Germline loops: CDR1 SGHRS, CDR2 YFSETQ. The CDR3 length is 13 residues. The CDR3 loop reads CASSSGQQETQYF. In DNA, the CDR3 is TGTGCCAGCAGCTCAGGACAACAAGAGACCCAGTACTTC.

This clonotype was counted many times. The chain links TRBV4-3 to TRBJ2-3, with D possibly being TRBD2 (5 bases). CDR1 is LGHNA and CDR2 is YSLEER in the germline V gene. V lost 0 bases, J lost 2 bases, and 9 bases lay in between. The CDR3 consists of 15 residues. Written as DNA, the CDR3 is TGCGCCAGCAGCCAAGATAGGCGGGCCACAGATACGCAGTATTTT. Its translation: CASSQDRRATDTQYF.

This clonotype was observed many times. The chain couples TRBV6-4 to TRBJ2-3; D possibly corresponds to TRBD2 (7 bases). V was shortened by 2 bases and J by 2 bases, with 8 bases between the two germline ends. Germline V gene lookup returns CDR1 MRHNA and CDR2 SNTAGT. There are 14 residues in the CDR3. CDR3 sequence reads: CASSDGGATDTQYF. DNA for the CDR3: TGTGCCAGCAGTGACGGGGGGGCCACAGATACGCAGTATTTT.

This clonotype occurred a few times. V gene TRBV4-3 combines with J gene TRBJ2-4; D gene unclear. Germline-derived CDR1 and CDR2 are LGHNA and YSLEER. V was trimmed by 0 bases and J by 0 bases, leaving 6 bases between them. This CDR3 region has 15 residues. The CDR3: CASSQDLPAKNIQYF. DNA for the CDR3: TGCGCCAGCAGCCAAGATTTACCAGCCAAAAACATTCAGTACTTC.

This clonotype was recorded many times. The rearrangement uses TRBV12-3 or TRBV12-4 and TRBJ2-3; D might be TRBD1 or TRBD2, each matching 6 bases. The CDR3 contains 14 residues. V was shortened by 8 bases and J by 5 bases, with 17 bases between the two germline ends. CDR3 DNA sequence: TGTGCCAGCCGTATTTCGGGGGCAATAGATACGCAGTATTTT. Translating gives CASRISGAIDTQYF.

This clonotype has just a few counts. The V call is TRBV7-2, the J call TRBJ2-1; the D is unclear. Germline loops: CDR1 SGHTA, CDR2 FQGNSA. V was shortened by 1 base and J by 5 bases, with 18 bases between the two germline ends. The CDR3 loop spans 17 amino acids. CDR3 sequence reads: CASSLGPVRPANNEQFF. The CDR3 nucleotides are TGTGCCAGCAGCTTAGGCCCCGTTCGTCCTGCCAACAATGAGCAGTTCTTC.